The TCR beta chain under discussion was sequenced for a study of T cell changes during pregnancy in multiple sclerosis. The germline V gene has CDR1 SGHNT and CDR2 YYREEE (reference sequence). Trimming pared 4 bases from V and 1 base from J, leaving 15 bases between. The CDR3 spans 16 residues. This clone was observed once. This table comes from immunoSEQ multiplex PCR, and its TCRdb copy is limited to in-frame clones, with some not included. The sample consists of about 97,000 clones, 80% to 95% of them appearing once. This receptor was taken from a female donor with multiple sclerosis, enrolled in a pregnancy study. The V and J genes are TRBV5-4 and TRBJ2-1, with D perhaps matching TRBD1 (6 bases). Sequencing was performed on peripheral blood, taken in the second trimester of pregnancy. The CDR3 here is CASSPEQGRSYNEQFF. CDR3 in DNA: TGTGCCAGCAGCCCGGAACAGGGTCGATCCTACAATGAGCAGTTCTTC.